A selection of T cell receptor beta chains follows, all from one sample in a study of blood T cell repertoires in COVID-19. Repertoires were generated with immunoSEQ multiplex PCR, while TCRdb's copy carries only in-frame clones and drops some. Of roughly 320,000 clones in the sample, about 90% are singletons; the top ten hold approximately 1.8%. The sequencing input was peripheral blood. Receptors were obtained from a woman in her twenties or thirties with COVID-19, enrolled during active disease. CDR3s include the opening cysteine and the closing phenylalanine or tryptophan. A D gene is named only where the DNA matches it firmly. Clone size, where shown, is once, few, many, or a class for clones that have expanded.

J gene	clone size	V gene	D gene	CDR3 length	CDR3 DNA	CDR3 protein
TRBJ2-1	.	TRBV10-3	TRBD1	15	TGTGCCACCATGATTGGGACAGGGGGCTCAAGTGAGCAGTTCTTC	CATMIGTGGSSEQFF
TRBJ2-5	.	TRBV9	TRBD2	15	TGTGCCAGCAGCCCCACGGGACTAGCCTGGGAGACCCAGTACTTC	CASSPTGLAWETQYF
TRBJ2-5	.	TRBV5-5	TRBD2	14	TGTGCCAGCAGCTTCGGGGCGGGAGGAGAGACCCAGTACTTC	CASSFGAGGETQYF
TRBJ2-7	.	TRBV7-9	.	13	TGTGCCAGCAGCTCATCTACCTCCTATGAGCAGTACTTC	CASSSSTSYEQYF
TRBJ1-5	once	TRBV28	.	14	TGTGCCACCTCGTGGGAACAGGGAAATAAGCCCCAGCATTTT	CATSWEQGNKPQHF
TRBJ1-5	.	TRBV4-1	TRBD1	18	TGCGCCAGCAGCCAAGGTCACAGGACAGGGCTACGCAATCAGCCCCAGCATTTT	CASSQGHRTGLRNQPQHF
TRBJ1-2	.	TRBV28	.	12	TGTGCCAGCAGTCTAGAGAACTATGGCTACACCTTC	CASSLENYGYTF
TRBJ2-3	.	TRBV24-1	.	16	TGTGCCACCAGTGATTCTGGGACACCAGTCACAGATACGCAGTATTTT	CATSDSGTPVTDTQYF
TRBJ1-5	.	TRBV30	.	13	TGTGCCTGCCGTGGGGGCCGCAATCAGCCCCAGCATTTT	CACRGGRNQPQHF
TRBJ1-4	.	TRBV15	.	14	TGTGCCACCAGCGGACTTGCCGGAAATGAAAAACTGTTTTTT	CATSGLAGNEKLFF
TRBJ1-4	.	TRBV5-4	.	15	TGTGCCAGCAGCTTGTTTCCGGGGGGGAATGAAAAACTGTTTTTT	CASSLFPGGNEKLFF
TRBJ2-7	.	TRBV27	.	13	TGTGCCAGCAGTTTATCGTACAGGGACGAGCAGTACTTC	CASSLSYRDEQYF
TRBJ2-3	few	TRBV6-4	TRBD2	13	TGTGCCAGCAGCGGGAGGCCCACAGATACGCAGTATTTT	CASSGRPTDTQYF
TRBJ1-2	.	TRBV4-2	TRBD1	17	TGTGCCAGCAGCCAAGGCGAGAGGACAGGGGGTTCCTATGGCTACACCTTC	CASSQGERTGGSYGYTF
TRBJ1-2	.	TRBV29-1	TRBD1	13	TGCAGCGTTGTCAGACAGGGGACCTATGGCTACACCTTC	CSVVRQGTYGYTF
TRBJ2-1	.	TRBV4-2	.	13	TGTGCCAGCAGCATCATAGGCGAGGGCGGTCAGTTCTTC	CASSIIGEGGQFF
TRBJ1-2	.	TRBV29-1	.	13	TGCAGCGTTGAAGAGCAAGTAAAGCATGGCTACACCTTC	CSVEEQVKHGYTF
TRBJ2-7	once	TRBV11-3	TRBD2	14	TGTGCCAGCAGCTTATCCGGGGGGGCCTACGAGCAGTACTTC	CASSLSGGAYEQYF
TRBJ1-2	.	TRBV5-4	.	15	TGTGCCAGCAGCTTGGGGCAGGGGTGGTCCTATGGCTACACCTTC	CASSLGQGWSYGYTF
TRBJ2-3	.	TRBV7-2	.	13	TGTGCCAGCAGCGAACAAAGCACAGATACGCAGTATTTT	CASSEQSTDTQYF
TRBJ2-3	.	TRBV9	TRBD2	14	TGTGCCAGCAGCGTGGGGCGGGGGACAGATACGCAGTATTTT	CASSVGRGTDTQYF
TRBJ1-5	.	TRBV2	.	12	TGTGCCAGCAGTGACAGGGGTGGGCCCCAGCATTTT	CASSDRGGPQHF
TRBJ1-2	.	TRBV3-1/TRBV3-2	.	14	TGTGCCAGCAGCCAAGGGGTCAGGGTAGGAGGCTACACCTTC	CASSQGVRVGGYTF
TRBJ2-2	.	TRBV28	TRBD1	15	TGTGCCAGCAGGAAGGGAACAGGGGGCACCGGGGAGCTGTTTTTT	CASRKGTGGTGELFF
TRBJ2-5	.	TRBV2	TRBD2	15	TGTGCCAGCAGAATAGCGGGGGCAGGGGGGGAGACCCAGTACTTC	CASRIAGAGGETQYF
TRBJ1-2	.	TRBV9	TRBD1	14	TGTGCCAGCAGCGGGGACAGATGGGGCTATGGCTACACCTTC	CASSGDRWGYGYTF
TRBJ1-4	.	TRBV28	TRBD1	17	TGTGCCAGCAGTACCTGGACAGGCGGTGCAACTAATGAAAAACTGTTTTTT	CASSTWTGGATNEKLFF
TRBJ2-1	.	TRBV20-1	TRBD2	13	TGCAGTGCTAGTAGGACTAGGGAAGGAGAGCAGTTCTTC	CSASRTREGEQFF
TRBJ2-3	.	TRBV3-1/TRBV3-2	.	13	TGTGCCAGCAGCTTCAGTGCCACAGATACGCAGTATTTT	CASSFSATDTQYF
TRBJ2-3	.	TRBV18	TRBD2	15	TGTGCCAGCTCACCTAGCGGGGGAAACACAGATACGCAGTATTTT	CASSPSGGNTDTQYF
TRBJ2-1	.	TRBV6-1	TRBD2	18	TGTGCCAGCAGTGACCGGGAGAGTATTAGCGGGGGGGCGAATGAGCAGTTCTTC	CASSDRESISGGANEQFF
TRBJ2-6	once	TRBV27	.	15	TGTGCCAGCAGGGACTACAACTCTGGGGCCAACGTCCTGACTTTC	CASRDYNSGANVLTF